Only one count was recorded for the clone carrying this T cell receptor (beta chain). These data come from a study of shared T cell receptors in the human thymus. The repertoire was sequenced with immunoSEQ multiplex PCR; TCRdb's copy has only in-frame clones and lacks some. The data hold hundreds of thousands of clones, with more than 75% observed a single time. Deletions cut 2 bases from V and 6 bases from J, with 7 bases between. The CDR3 covers 13 residues. The germline CDR1 and CDR2 sequences are MNHEY and SVGAGI. These data are also associated with another study on human thymus T cells.

The receptor was derived from a boy younger than two with a congenital heart defect. Specimen: thymocytes. This sequence joins TRBV6-5 and TRBJ1-4; no definite D call. The DNA for the CDR3 is TGTGCCAGCAGTTACGGGAGGGATGAAAAACTGTTTTTT. Residues: CASSYGRDEKLFF.